The 10 T cell receptor beta chains presented below share a single source sample, sequenced in a study of blood T cell repertoires in COVID-19. The method was immunoSEQ multiplex PCR; TCRdb's version includes in-frame clones alone and lacks a portion of them. The sample contains some 250,000 clones, around four fifths of which appear only once. Sequenced sample: PBMCs or T cells enriched from blood (not recorded which). The receptor source for this set is a middle-aged man who had recovered from COVID-19.

The CDR3 is CASSYGQGREKLFF. The CDR3 coding sequence is TGTGCCAGCAGCTACGGACAGGGAAGGGAAAAACTGTTTTTT. This chain connects TRBV7-9 to TRBJ1-4; 8 bases agree with TRBD1. Per the germline V gene, CDR1 is SEHNR and CDR2 is FQNEAQ (reference sequence). The V gene end was trimmed by 4 bases and the J gene end by 8 bases; junction bases not matched to a gene: 6. This CDR3 spans 14 amino acids.

The chain is built from TRBV27 and TRBJ2-7, with TRBD1 matching over 7 bases. The V gene end was trimmed by 1 base and the J gene end by 0 bases; junction bases not matched to a gene: 6. Germline-derived CDR1 and CDR2 are MNHEY and SMNVEV (reference sequence). This CDR3 spans 16 amino acids. The CDR3 coding sequence is TGTGCCAGCAGTTTATTTCACGGGACAGTCTCCTACGAGCAGTACTTC. It specifies CASSLFHGTVSYEQYF.

The genes are TRBV9 and TRBJ2-1, with TRBD2 matching 8 bases. This CDR3 has 16 amino acids. Per germline, CDR1 SGDLS and CDR2 YYNGEE. J gave up 7 bases and V 0 bases, and 9 bases lay outside the gene matches. This CDR3 is CASSVVAGGLWNEQFF. DNA for the CDR3: TGTGCCAGCAGCGTAGTGGCGGGGGGTTTGTGGAATGAGCAGTTCTTC.

This chain uses TRBV11-3 with TRBJ1-3; 10 positions agree with TRBD1. This CDR3 has 14 residues. The J segment lost 3 bases and the V segment lost 5 bases, leaving 1 base of the junction unmatched. Per germline, CDR1 SGHNT and CDR2 YENEEA. CDR3 coding DNA: TGTGCCAGCAGCGACAGGGGGCTTGGAAACACCATATATTTT. Protein: CASSDRGLGNTIYF.

This clone came up a few times. J is TRBJ2-3 and V is TRBV21-1; TRBD1, the D gene given by the table, was not confirmed from the DNA. TRBV21-1 is a pseudogene. This CDR3 has 16 amino acids. The CDR3: CASSKTGQGSADTQYF. In DNA form, the CDR3 reads TGTGCCAGCAGCAAAACGGGACAGGGAAGTGCAGATACGCAGTATTTT.

The chain employs TRBV7-3 and TRBJ1-2, with TRBD1 matching over 9 bases. The V and J ends lost 1 base and 4 bases, in that order; junction bases with no gene match: 4. The germline V gene has CDR1 SGHTA and CDR2 FQGTGA. This CDR3 is 15 amino acids long. The DNA for the CDR3 is TGTGCCAGCAGCTTAAGGACAGGGGCCTCCTATGGCTACACCTTC. Translated: CASSLRTGASYGYTF.

The chain employs TRBV14 and TRBJ1-1; D is undetermined. Per the germline V gene, CDR1 is SGHDN and CDR2 is FVKESK. V was pared by 8 bases and J by 1 base, with 8 bases between. This CDR3 spans 12 amino acids. The CDR3 reads CASRGQNTEAFF. The CDR3 DNA is TGTGCCAGCCGAGGGCAGAACACTGAAGCTTTCTTT. The full variable domain, in which reference TRBV14 and TRBJ1-1 provide the parts outside the CDR3, is EAGVTQFPSHSVIEKGQTVTLRCDPISGHDNLYWYRRVMGKEIKFLLHFVKESKQDESGMPNNRFLAERTGGTYSTLKVQPAELEDSGVYFCASRGQNTEAFFGQGTRLTVV.

The rearrangement uses TRBV5-1 and TRBJ2-2; TRBD2 agrees at 10 bases. CDR3 size: 15 residues. Germline CDR1 reads SGHRS; CDR2 reads YFSETQ. With 4 bases clipped from V and 5 bases from J, the junction kept 5 bases outside the gene matches. The CDR3 bases are TGCGCCAGCAGCCCTCAGCGGGAGGGGACCGGGGAGCTGTTTTTT. This encodes CASSPQREGTGELFF. The full variable domain, completed using reference TRBV5-1 and TRBJ2-2, is KAGVTQTPRYLIKTRGQQVTLSCSPISGHRSVSWYQQTPGQGLQFLFEYFSETQRNKGNFPGRFSGRQFSNSRSEMNVSTLELGDSALYLCASSPQREGTGELFFGEGSRLTVL.

The chain recombines TRBV28 with TRBJ1-1, with D unclear. The CDR3 extends over 12 amino acids. Between the trimmed V and J ends, which lost 5 bases and 2 bases, there was a span of 6 bases. Germline V gene lookup returns CDR1 MDHEN and CDR2 SYDVKM. In DNA, the CDR3 is TGTGCCAGCAGTGCGGGCAACACTGAAGCTTTCTTT. This encodes CASSAGNTEAFF.

The chain employs TRBV28 and TRBJ1-5; maybe TRBD1 (5 bases). This CDR3 is 13 amino acids long. The V end lost 3 bases, the J end lost 7 bases, and 10 bases lay between the germline ends. Germline-derived CDR1 and CDR2 are MDHEN and SYDVKM. The DNA of the CDR3 is TGTGCCAGCAGTTTTTTCGGGGGACAGCCCCAGCATTTT. Its translation: CASSFFGGQPQHF.